Presented here are 11 T cell receptor beta chains from one specimen sequenced in a study of T cells in localized non-small cell lung cancer (dated by TCRdb to 2018 to 2020). Library preparation employed the immunoSEQ multiplex PCR assay. This is the immuneACCESS table as TCRdb keeps it, with only in-frame sequences that have V and J called. A part of the clones is gone; compared with another copy, unresolved V genes explain less than half, and the rest is unexplained. Present in this sample are about 40,000 clones, about 87% of which were seen just once. The top ten constitute approximately 3.4% of the sample. The source was peripheral blood, collected before any cancer treatment. The origin of the receptors is a man aged 18 to 50 with stage I lung adenocarcinoma.

The chain joins TRBV16 to TRBJ1-5, with TRBD1 matching over 9 bases. Germline V gene lookup returns CDR1 KGHSY and CDR2 FQNENV. There are 14 residues in the CDR3. V shed 4 bases and J 12 bases; nucleotides not matched to a gene: 10. The CDR3 is CASSPGQGPGVQHF. Written as DNA, the CDR3 is TGTGCCAGCAGCCCCGGACAGGGGCCGGGAGTCCAGCATTTT.

The CDR3 nucleotides read TGTGCCAGCAGCTTACGACAAGATATCCCAACCAACACCGGGGAGCTGTTTTTT. Amino acids: CASSLRQDIPTNTGELFF. The chain combines TRBV7-9 with TRBJ2-2; D ambiguous. V dropped 2 bases and J dropped 2 bases, with 18 bases sitting between them. The CDR3 is 18 amino acids. Germline CDR1 reads SEHNR; CDR2 reads FQNEAQ (reference sequence).

The rearrangement uses TRBV19 and TRBJ2-6; 8 bases are a match to TRBD1. CDR3 length: 17 amino acids. V lost 3 bases and J lost 1; bases outside the gene matches: 5. CDR1 and CDR2 from the germline V gene are LNHDA and SQIVND (reference sequence). The CDR3 sequence is CASSMPGGWSGANVLTF. CDR3 bases: TGTGCCAGTAGTATGCCAGGGGGCTGGTCTGGGGCCAACGTCCTGACTTTC.

Concerning this clone itself: The same CDR3 arises from other DNA sequences in this sample as well. The chain uses TRBV20-1 and TRBJ1-1; 8 positions agree with TRBD1. V dropped 5 bases and J dropped 5; count of bases not matched to a gene: 1. The CDR3 is 11 residues long. Looked up from germline, CDR1 is DFQATT and CDR2 is SNEGSKA (reference sequence). The chain's CDR3 is CSAGTGTEAFF. CDR3 sequence (DNA): TGCAGTGCTGGGACAGGTACTGAAGCTTTCTTT.

V gene TRBV4-2 combines with J gene TRBJ2-7; 7 nucleotides line up with TRBD1. The CDR3 length is 17 residues. With 4 bases clipped from V and 1 base from J, the junction kept 13 bases outside the gene matches. Germline CDR1 and CDR2: LGHNA and YNFKEQ. The CDR3 sequence is CASSPRGGQDHSYEQYF. In DNA, the CDR3 is TGTGCCAGCAGCCCCCGAGGTGGACAGGACCATTCCTACGAGCAGTACTTC.

The CDR3 DNA reads TGCGCCAGCAGTGGTAAATCCGGGACTAGCGTTATCGGGGAGCTGTTTTTT. This sequence encodes CASSGKSGTSVIGELFF. The chain recombines TRBV10-1 with TRBJ2-2; TRBD2 matches at 10 bases. With V trimmed by 4 bases and J by 7 bases, 12 bases remained unmatched. Germline CDR1 and CDR2: WNHNN and SYGVQD (reference sequence). The CDR3 spans 17 residues.

V gene TRBV5-1 combines with J gene TRBJ2-1; D assignment may be TRBD1 or TRBD2 (5 bases each). Germline lookup yields CDR1 SGHRS and CDR2 YFSETQ. The length of the CDR3 is 15 residues. The ends were cut back, 0 bases at V and 0 bases at J, with 7 bases in the middle. This chain's CDR3 is CASSLEGSSYNEQFF. CDR3 in DNA: TGCGCCAGCAGCTTGGAGGGGAGCTCCTACAATGAGCAGTTCTTC.

In its sample, this clone was seen once. CDR3 nucleotides: TGTGCCAGCTCAGCCCGGGACAGGGTAAGGAATGAGCAGTTCTTC. Translated: CASSARDRVRNEQFF. This sequence joins TRBV18 and TRBJ2-1, with 9 bases identical to TRBD1. In germline, CDR1 is KGHSH, CDR2 LQKENI. This CDR3 is built from 15 residues. The junction had 9 bases not matched to a gene; V was cut back by 5 bases and J by 7 bases.

This chain uses TRBV29-1 with TRBJ2-2; 9 nucleotides match TRBD1. Germline V gene sequence: CDR1 SQVTM, CDR2 ANQGSEA. The V and J ends lost 6 bases and 3 bases, in that order; junction bases with no gene match: 8. The CDR3 consists of 15 residues. In DNA, the CDR3 is TGCAGCGTGCGGCACAGGGGGCAGGACACCGGGGAGCTGTTTTTT. Its protein is CSVRHRGQDTGELFF.

The chain has TRBV4-3 and TRBJ1-4; D remains ambiguous. CDR3 length equals 16 residues. Germline V gene lookup returns CDR1 LGHNA and CDR2 YSLEER. Trimming removed 0 bases at V and 5 bases at J, with 13 bases between. CDR3 DNA sequence: TGCGCCAGCAGCCAAGATCGTTGGAGGGAAAATGAAAAACTGTTTTTT. The encoded protein is CASSQDRWRENEKLFF.

The V and J genes are TRBV7-2 and TRBJ2-5, with 11 positions matching TRBD2. The CDR3 runs 16 residues. Unmatched junction bases numbered 8, after V lost 1 base and J lost 7 bases. CDR1 is SGHTA and CDR2 is FQGNSA in the germline V gene. The DNA for the CDR3 is TGTGCCAGCAGCTTAGGTCCTAGCGGGGGGCCGGGGACCCAGTACTTC. This codes for CASSLGPSGGPGTQYF.